These 22 T cell receptor beta chains were all obtained from the same sample, sequenced in a study of T cell changes during pregnancy in multiple sclerosis. Repertoires were generated with immunoSEQ multiplex PCR, while TCRdb's copy carries only in-frame clones and drops some. The data hold over 55,000 clones, with around 92% observed a single time. Here the sequenced sample was peripheral blood, taken in the first trimester of pregnancy. These receptors came from a female donor with multiple sclerosis, enrolled in a pregnancy study.

In DNA, the CDR3 is TGTGCCAGCTCACCGGGCAGGGGTAGACCTGGAAACACCATATATTTT. Protein sequence: CASSPGRGRPGNTIYF. The chain employs TRBV18 and TRBJ1-3; D might be TRBD1 (6 bases). CDR1 is KGHSH, CDR2 LQKENI, per germline. Trimming took 3 bases from V and 2 from J, leaving 14 bases between them. The CDR3 consists of 16 residues.

The chain employs TRBV5-1 and TRBJ2-5, with unresolved D. With 0 bases removed from V and 5 bases from J, the gap between germline ends came to 2 bases. Germline V lookup: CDR1 SGHRS, CDR2 YFSETQ. The CDR3 length is 11 residues. The CDR3, as DNA: TGCGCCAGCAGCTTGGCTGAGACCCAGTACTTC. Translating gives CASSLAETQYF.

The chain has TRBV19 and TRBJ1-2, with TRBD1 matching over 8 bases. Trimming cost V 3 bases and J 7 bases; bases outside gene matches: 7. Looked up from germline, CDR1 is LNHDA and CDR2 is SQIVND (reference sequence). This CDR3 comprises 14 residues. CDR3 residues: CASSIGSRGLGYTF. CDR3 nucleotide sequence: TGTGCCAGTAGTATTGGGTCCAGGGGGCTTGGCTACACCTTC. The complete variable domain, with remaining parts taken from reference TRBV19 and TRBJ1-2, reads DGGITQSPKYLFRKEGQNVTLSCEQNLNHDAMYWYRQDPGQGLRLIYYSQIVNDFQKGDIAEGYSVSREKKESFPLTVTSAQKNPTAFYLCASSIGSRGLGYTFGSGTRLTVV.

The J gene is TRBJ2-7, the V gene TRBV11-3, with a weak D call TRBD2 (6 bases). The CDR3 spans 15 residues. V dropped 1 base and J dropped 0 bases, with 10 bases sitting between them. Germline CDR1 SGHNT, CDR2 YENEEA. CDR3 nucleotide sequence: TGTGCCAGCAGCTTAGGTGGGGGGAGCTCCTACGAGCAGTACTTC. This translates into CASSLGGGSSYEQYF.

This chain connects TRBV28 to TRBJ2-7; D is uncertain. The V gene's germline CDR1 is MDHEN and CDR2 SYDVKM. The CDR3 is 12 residues long. Between the trimmed V and J ends, which lost 4 bases and 1 base, there was a span of 5 bases. CDR3 protein: CASSSFSYEQYF. In nucleotides, the CDR3 is TGTGCCAGCAGTTCCTTTTCCTACGAGCAGTACTTC. Filled out from reference TRBV28 and TRBJ2-7, the complete variable domain reads DVKVTQSSRYLVKRTGEKVFLECVQDMDHENMFWYRQDPGLGLRLIYFSYDVKMKEKGDIPEGYSVSREKKERFSLILESASTNQTSMYLCASSSFSYEQYFGPGTRLTVT.

This clone has a handful of counts. The J gene is TRBJ1-1, the V gene TRBV6-5, with a tentative D call TRBD1 (6 bases). With 5 bases removed from V and 8 bases from J, the gap between germline ends came to 15 bases. Germline CDR1 is MNHEY and CDR2 is SVGAGI. The CDR3 runs 13 residues. In nucleotides, the CDR3 is TGTGCCAGCAGTAACGTACTGGGGACAGAAGCTTTCTTT. This encodes CASSNVLGTEAFF.

The V gene is TRBV28, the J gene TRBJ2-1; 8 bases fit TRBD2. Germline assignment: CDR1 MDHEN and CDR2 SYDVKM. The V gene end was trimmed by 9 bases and the J gene end by 7 bases; junction bases not matched to a gene: 8. The CDR3 totals 13 residues. The CDR3 bases are TGTGCCAGTAGGGTGACGGGAGGGAATGAGCAGTTCTTC. Its translation: CASRVTGGNEQFF.

This chain uses TRBV19 with TRBJ2-1; no clear D. Trimming left V 7 bases short and J 1 base short, with 14 bases between. The CDR3 contains 15 residues. Germline V gene sequence: CDR1 LNHDA, CDR2 SQIVND (reference sequence). As DNA, the CDR3 is TGTGCCAGTACCAAAGTAGCTGATTCCTACAATGAGCAGTTCTTC. As protein: CASTKVADSYNEQFF.

This chain joins TRBV30 and TRBJ1-2; the match to TRBD1 covers 10 bases. Germline loops: CDR1 GTSNPN, CDR2 SVGIG (reference sequence). The trim removed 2 bases at V and 2 bases at J, leaving 2 bases unmatched. The CDR3 consists of 14 residues. CDR3 DNA sequence: TGTGCCTGGAGTCGGACAGGGGGAAACTATGGCTACACCTTC. Translating gives CAWSRTGGNYGYTF.

CDR3 sequence reads: CASSLQGVRGYTF. The DNA for the CDR3 is TGTGCCAGCAGTTTACAGGGGGTACGCGGCTACACCTTC. The chain joins TRBV28 to TRBJ1-2, with 7 bases lining up with TRBD1. This CDR3 region has 13 residues. Germline CDR1 is MDHEN and CDR2 is SYDVKM. With 2 bases clipped from V and 8 bases from J, the junction kept 5 bases outside the gene matches.

A single count supports this clone. The V and J genes are TRBV19 and TRBJ2-5, with D maybe TRBD1 (6 bases). Per germline, CDR1 LNHDA and CDR2 SQIVND (reference sequence). The CDR3 spans 14 residues. Trimming stripped 3 bases from V and 8 bases from J, with 16 bases between. The CDR3 loop is CASSILRGRGTQYF. The CDR3 DNA sequence: TGTGCCAGTAGTATTCTTCGGGGCAGGGGCACCCAGTACTTC.

V usage is TRBV18 and J usage is TRBJ1-3; D gene ambiguous. Germline lookup yields CDR1 KGHSH and CDR2 LQKENI. The germline V and J ends were trimmed by 4 bases and 1 base, with 14 bases remaining between them. CDR3 size: 16 residues. In DNA, the CDR3 is TGTGCCAGCTCACTCGACGCCGCGGTATCTGGAAACACCATATATTTT. It is translated as CASSLDAAVSGNTIYF.

The V and J genes are TRBV11-1 and TRBJ2-6; 8 nucleotides align to TRBD1. The length of the CDR3 is 16 residues. In germline, CDR1 is SGHAT, CDR2 FQDESV (reference sequence). Unmatched junction bases numbered 3, after V lost 4 bases and J lost 1 base. The CDR3 region is CASSSDRASGANVLTF. CDR3 coding DNA: TGTGCCAGCAGCTCGGACAGGGCGTCTGGGGCCAACGTCCTGACTTTC.

The V gene is TRBV7-3, the J gene TRBJ2-1; 12 bases are shared with TRBD2. The V segment lost 0 bases and the J segment 8 bases; nucleotides outside the gene matches: 5. The CDR3 is 16 residues long. The germline gives CDR1 SGHTA, CDR2 FQGTGA. The CDR3 spells CASSLTRTSGNHEQFF. CDR3 DNA sequence: TGTGCCAGCAGCTTAACTAGGACTAGCGGGAACCATGAGCAGTTCTTC. The full variable domain, completed using reference TRBV7-3 and TRBJ2-1, is GAGVSQTPSNKVTEKGKYVELRCDPISGHTALYWYRQSLGQGPEFLIYFQGTGAADDSGLPNDRFFAVRPEGSVSTLKIQRTERGDSAVYLCASSLTRTSGNHEQFFGPGTRLTVL.

The rearrangement joins TRBV7-2 to TRBJ2-1; 9 bases match TRBD2. This CDR3 is 17 amino acids long. J gave up 0 bases and V 5 bases, and 8 bases lay outside the gene matches. Germline CDR1 and CDR2: SGHTA and FQGNSA. The CDR3 coding sequence is TGTGCCAGCAGCCGATCCCTAGCGGGATTCTCCTACAATGAGCAGTTCTTC. This encodes CASSRSLAGFSYNEQFF.

The chain couples TRBV6-4 to TRBJ2-3; weak D call: TRBD2 (6 bases). The CDR3 spans 16 residues. Per germline, CDR1 MRHNA and CDR2 SNTAGT. Trimming took 0 bases from V and 2 from J, leaving 12 bases between them. DNA for the CDR3: TGTGCCAGCAGTGACTCGTGGCGGGATAACACAGATACGCAGTATTTT. Translated: CASSDSWRDNTDTQYF.

V is TRBV11-2 and J is TRBJ2-1; 10 nucleotides align to TRBD1. Trimming removed 6 bases from V and 3 bases from J; junction bases left unmatched: 5. From germline, CDR1 is SGHAT and CDR2 FQNNGV. The CDR3 sequence is 15 residues long. The CDR3 bases are TGTGCCAGCAGATCGGGACAGGGGCACTACAATGAGCAGTTCTTC. This sequence encodes CASRSGQGHYNEQFF.

V gene TRBV27 combines with J gene TRBJ2-7; 7 bases match TRBD1. The CDR3 contains 13 residues. J was trimmed by 1 base and V by 6 bases; bases with no gene match: 3. Germline CDR1 and CDR2: MNHEY and SMNVEV (reference sequence). The CDR3 DNA reads as TGTGCCAGCAGCGTGACAGGGTCCTACGAGCAGTACTTC. This sequence encodes CASSVTGSYEQYF.

The rearrangement joins TRBV11-2 to TRBJ1-5; 7 nucleotides match TRBD1. The CDR3 is made up of 15 amino acids. With V trimmed by 5 bases and J by 3 bases, 7 bases remained unmatched. Germline values: CDR1 SGHAT, CDR2 FQNNGV. CDR3 sequence: CASSRSGQLNQPQHF. For the CDR3, the DNA is TGTGCCAGCAGCCGTTCGGGACAGCTCAATCAGCCCCAGCATTTT.

The V gene is TRBV7-2, the J gene TRBJ2-1; 9 bases map to TRBD2. Unmatched junction bases numbered 4, after V lost 4 bases and J lost 12 bases. The CDR3 is 12 residues long. Germline lookup yields CDR1 SGHTA and CDR2 FQGNSA. Written as DNA, the CDR3 is TGTGCCAGCAGCTGGGATAGCGGGAGGCAGTTCTTC. Amino acid sequence: CASSWDSGRQFF.

The V call is TRBV30, the J call TRBJ1-2, with TRBD1 matching 8 bases. The CDR3 is 14 residues long. Losses at the gene ends were 1 base for V and 3 bases for J; bases not matched to a gene: 4. Germline-derived CDR1 and CDR2 are GTSNPN and SVGIG (reference sequence). CDR3 amino acids: CAWSETGVYYGYTF. CDR3 sequence (DNA): TGTGCCTGGAGTGAGACAGGGGTGTACTATGGCTACACCTTC.

J is TRBJ2-3 and V is TRBV5-4; the match to TRBD2 covers 11 bases. Germline V lookup: CDR1 SGHNT, CDR2 YYREEE (reference sequence). After removal of 3 bases from V and 4 bases from J, the junction contained 16 bases not matched to a gene. This CDR3 region has 19 residues. CDR3 amino acids: CASSSPGQGVSGRADTQYF. The CDR3 DNA reads as TGTGCCAGCAGCTCCCCGGGACAGGGTGTTAGCGGGAGGGCAGATACGCAGTATTTT.